This entry lists 16 T cell receptor beta chains sequenced from one sample in a study of human T cells and chemical hapten exposure. One entry per CDR3 protein results from TCRdb running MiXCR on the RACE reads. The sample lists tens of thousands of distinct CDR3 sequences, around 9.4% occurring once. Time point described: patch test 2, 6 weeks after DPC sensitization. Described treatment: therapeutic diphenylcyclopropenone sensitization with weekly scalp DPC. Sequenced material: whole blood, taken in connection with sensitization to the hapten diphenylcyclopropenone (DPC). All receptors derive from a woman aged 45-59 years with alopecia areata. Some clones in this sample may be carry-over from other donors' samples.

This clonotype was recorded many times. V gene TRBV4-2 combines with J gene TRBJ1-4; D perhaps matches TRBD1 (6 bases). The CDR3 runs to 17 residues. Trimming shortened V by 0 bases and J by 8 bases, and 19 bases separated the two germline ends. Germline CDR1 and CDR2: LGHNA and YNFKEQ. The CDR3 reads CASSQESGQPTKEKLFF. The CDR3 coding sequence is TGTGCCAGCAGCCAAGAGTCTGGACAGCCGACAAAGGAAAAACTGTTTTTT.

The table lists this clonotype with many counts. The chain carries TRBV27 and TRBJ2-5, with a possible D match to TRBD2 (6 bases). The germline V and J ends were trimmed by 2 bases and 2 bases, with 12 bases remaining between them. The CDR3 contains 15 residues. Per germline, CDR1 MNHEY and CDR2 SMNVEV (reference sequence). The CDR3 DNA sequence: TGTGCCAGCAGTTTACTGGGAAGCGGGCAAGAGACCCAGTACTTC. This translates into CASSLLGSGQETQYF.

This clonotype was detected a few times. The chain uses TRBV7-2 and TRBJ2-7; 7 nucleotides line up with TRBD2. After removal of 5 bases from V and 1 base from J, the junction contained 11 bases not matched to a gene. In germline, CDR1 is SGHTA, CDR2 FQGNSA. The CDR3 has 16 residues. This chain's CDR3 is CASSASGTTLSYEQYF. The CDR3, as DNA: TGTGCCAGCAGCGCATCCGGGACTACCCTATCCTACGAGCAGTACTTC.

This chain links TRBV7-8 with TRBJ1-1; no firm D call. Looked up from germline, CDR1 is SGHVS and CDR2 is FQNEAQ. The CDR3 is 14 residues long. V was cut by 9 bases and J by 5 bases, with 19 bases left in between. Here the CDR3 reads CASKPHEGETEAFF. In nucleotides, the CDR3 is TGTGCCAGTAAACCCCATGAGGGAGAAACTGAAGCTTTCTTT. Using reference TRBV7-8 and TRBJ1-1 for the parts outside the CDR3, the full variable domain is GAGVSQSPRYKVAKRGQDVALRCDPISGHVSLFWYQQALGQGPEFLTYFQNEAQLDKSGLPSDRFFAERPEGSVSTLKIQRTQQEDSAVYLCASKPHEGETEAFFGQGTRLTVV.

In its sample, this clonotype was seen a few times. This sequence joins TRBV29-1 and TRBJ2-5; D perhaps matches TRBD2 (5 bases). The CDR3 has 12 residues. From germline, CDR1 is SQVTM and CDR2 ANQGSEA. Trimming left V 4 bases short and J 2 bases short, with 8 bases between. This chain's CDR3 is CSVVPGQETQYF. The CDR3 DNA reads TGCAGCGTTGTTCCGGGGCAAGAGACCCAGTACTTC.

This clonotype was found many times. This chain connects TRBV29-1 to TRBJ1-4; D unclear. Germline CDR1 reads SQVTM; CDR2 reads ANQGSEA. The CDR3 totals 12 residues. Trimming took off 4 bases at V and 0 bases at J, with 3 bases between the two ends. CDR3 DNA sequence: TGCAGCGTTGCCTCAACTAATGAAAAACTGTTTTTT. Encoded protein: CSVASTNEKLFF.

The gene calls are TRBV6-2 or TRBV6-3 and TRBJ2-5; TRBD1 is a possible D gene (5 bases). Germline loops: CDR1 MNHEY, CDR2 SVGEGT. The CDR3 sequence is 15 residues long. V gave up 4 bases and J gave up 5 bases, with 17 bases separating them. CDR3 nucleotide sequence: TGTGCCAGCAGTTCGTGGATGGGGCCGCGGGAGACCCAGTACTTC. Protein: CASSSWMGPRETQYF.

This clonotype was seen more than once but under ten times. The gene calls are TRBV2 and TRBJ2-1; TRBD2 matches 13 bases. Losses at the gene ends were 5 bases for V and 8 bases for J; bases not matched to a gene: 12. The germline gives CDR1 SNHLY, CDR2 FYNNEI. This CDR3 comprises 17 residues. CDR3 sequence (DNA): TGTGCCAGCAGTATCAGAGAACCGGGACTAGCGGGGCATGAGCAGTTCTTC. The encoded protein is CASSIREPGLAGHEQFF.

This clonotype appeared a few times. J is TRBJ1-2 and V is TRBV3-1; 8 bases fit TRBD1. The trim removed 4 bases at V and 6 bases at J, leaving 13 bases unmatched. Germline CDR1 LGHDT, CDR2 YNNKEL (reference sequence). This CDR3 comprises 16 residues. CDR3: CASSLLLQGGSHGYTF. As DNA, the CDR3 is TGTGCCAGCAGCCTACTTCTACAGGGGGGAAGCCATGGCTACACCTTC.

This clonotype was picked up many times. The chain uses TRBV18 and TRBJ1-5, with TRBD1 identical over 9 bases. The junction had 9 bases not matched to a gene; V was cut back by 6 bases and J by 6 bases. The CDR3 runs 15 residues. Germline assignment: CDR1 KGHSH and CDR2 LQKENI. CDR3 coding DNA: TGTGCCAGCTCCCCGGGACAGGGTCAAAGTCAGCCCCAGCATTTT. Its translation is CASSPGQGQSQPQHF.

This chain links TRBV3-1 with TRBJ2-3; D is uncertain. CDR3 length: 12 residues. The V gene lost 1 base and the J gene lost 4 bases, with 3 bases spanning the gap. CDR1 is LGHDT and CDR2 is YNNKEL in the germline V gene (reference sequence). CDR3: CASSQVPDTQYF. CDR3 coding DNA: TGTGCCAGCAGCCAAGTCCCAGATACGCAGTATTTT.

This clonotype was seen repeatedly, ten times or more. The chain carries TRBV12-3 or TRBV12-4 and TRBJ1-5; D is uncertain. This CDR3 spans 12 amino acids. V was pared by 5 bases and J by 3 bases, with 5 bases between. The CDR3 is CASSRDNQPQHF. In DNA, the CDR3 is TGTGCCAGCAGTCGAGACAATCAGCCCCAGCATTTT.

This rearrangement joins TRBV7-9 to TRBJ1-1; D may be TRBD1 (5 bases). Germline V gene data show CDR1 as SEHNR and CDR2 as FQNEAQ (reference sequence). Trimming took off 5 bases at V and 8 bases at J, with 21 bases between the two ends. The CDR3 totals 15 residues. The CDR3 loop is CASSPRNIGTGEAFF. The CDR3 DNA reads TGTGCCAGCAGCCCACGTAACATTGGGACGGGGGAAGCTTTCTTT.

J is TRBJ2-5 and V is TRBV9; the D gene is possibly TRBD1 (5 bases). Germline V CDR1 and CDR2: SGDLS, YYNGEE. V was shortened by 4 bases and J by 5 bases, with 21 bases between the two germline ends. The CDR3 sequence is 16 residues long. The CDR3 sequence: CASSPGKAQEDETQYF. Here the CDR3 DNA reads TGTGCCAGCAGCCCAGGGAAGGCACAAGAAGACGAGACCCAGTACTTC.

This clonotype was counted between two and nine times. The chain combines TRBV12-3 or TRBV12-4 with TRBJ1-3; D not resolved. The V and J ends lost 3 bases and 0 bases respectively, with 3 bases between them. The CDR3 is made up of 13 amino acids. Here the CDR3 reads CASSFASGNTIYF. The DNA for the CDR3 is TGTGCCAGCAGTTTCGCCTCTGGAAACACCATATATTTT.

This clonotype was detected only a few times. This chain connects TRBV6-1 to TRBJ2-7; D gene uncertain. Trimming pared 1 base from V and 6 bases from J, leaving 10 bases between. CDR1 is MNHNS, CDR2 SASEGT, per germline. This CDR3 is 13 amino acids long. The CDR3 DNA reads TGTGCCAGCAGTGAAGGTCTACCCCTCGAGCAGTACTTC. Its translation: CASSEGLPLEQYF.